The text below deals with one T cell receptor beta chain. Its matching antigen is unknown. The protocol was immunoSEQ multiplex PCR, while the TCRdb copy is restricted to in-frame clones and leaves out a portion. This table has 85,000 to 90,000 clones, about 91% appearing once. The source of the sample is a study of graft-versus-host responses after intestinal transplantation. This CDR3 spans 15 amino acids. CDR1 and CDR2 (germline): MDHEN, SYDVKM. Trimming removed 8 bases from V and 4 bases from J, with 21 bases in between. Sequencing was performed on unstimulated CD4+ T cells sorted from spleen or lymph node cells, taken before transplant. J is TRBJ2-7 and V is TRBV28; perhaps TRBD2 as D (6 bases). The receptor was derived from a human donor who was the organ donor for an intestinal transplant. The CDR3 DNA is TGTGCCAGCTCGAAGGGACTTGGAGTGGGGTACGAGCAGTACTTC. Translated: CASSKGLGVGYEQYF.